Sequencing of this T cell receptor (beta chain) was carried out in a study of control samples from healthy donors and cancer patients. Measured with immunoSEQ multiplex PCR; TCRdb has only the in-frame clones, and not every one. The table lists some 150,000 clones, around nine tenths of them singletons. The V gene's germline CDR1 is LNHDA and CDR2 SQIVND (reference sequence). The V end lost 4 bases, the J end lost 4 bases, and 16 bases lay between the germline ends. The length of the CDR3 is 16 residues. The sequencing sample was made of blood. The rearrangement joins TRBV19 to TRBJ2-2; no firm D call. The sequence derives from a man aged 30 to 45 in good health. The CDR3 is CASSRSGFRGTGELFF. The DNA for the CDR3 is TGTGCCAGTAGTAGGTCCGGGTTTCGTGGCACCGGGGAGCTGTTTTTT.